In its sample, the clone carrying this TCR beta chain was seen a few times. Other DNA sequences in the sample encode the same CDR3. The data belong to a study of blood T cell repertoires in COVID-19. Study as a whole: The United States, Italy and Spain supplied acute and convalescent COVID-19 samples. PBMCs, B-cell-depleted T cells, or T cells were the source of the cDNA or gDNA that made up the material.

Authors' data handling: Nucleated cell counts were estimated from reference gene primer amplification. Method: immunoSEQ multiplex PCR; TCRdb's copy keeps in-frame clones and lacks some. Clonal size and the V and J genes are those of that table, whereas D and trimming came from the DNA. The sample holds about 220,000 clones, about 85% seen once. The clonotype comes from a man between 50 and 59 years old who had recovered from COVID-19. The sample was peripheral blood.

This CDR3 is CASSLSGGSYEQYF. CDR3 coding DNA: TGTGCCAGCAGTTTGTCGGGGGGAAGCTACGAGCAGTACTTC. The rearrangement joins TRBV27 to TRBJ2-7; the match to TRBD2 covers 7 bases. V lost 3 bases and J lost 3; bases outside the gene matches: 5. Looked up from germline, CDR1 is MNHEY and CDR2 is SMNVEV (reference sequence). This CDR3 contains 14 residues.